This T cell receptor beta chain was sequenced for a study of T-cell reconstitution after alpha-beta-depleted transplantation in children. This sample's TCRbeta library carried unique molecular identifier barcodes. TCRdb recomputed calls from the PCR reads with MiXCR, one row per CDR3 protein. The sample holds around 380,000 distinct CDR3 sequences, approximately 11% seen once. This TCR was recovered from a human donor who donated a stem cell graft to a child with acute myeloid leukemia. This specimen was PBMCs from the stem cell graft donor, taken from the stem cell graft.

This chain's CDR3 is CSAGRGQGEQYF. CDR3 sequence (DNA): TGCAGCGCCGGACGCGGACAGGGCGAGCAGTACTTC. This chain connects TRBV29-1 to TRBJ2-7, with 8 bases lining up with TRBD1. The ends lost 7 bases at V and 6 bases at J; junction bases unmatched: 8. The germline V gene encodes CDR1 SQVTM and CDR2 ANQGSEA. The CDR3 covers 12 residues.